This T cell receptor beta chain came from a study of CD8 T cells in Susac syndrome. Study outcomes and limitations: The TCR sequencing and HLA analysis in the study involved a relatively small number of individuals, as the study acknowledged.

When the RNA was reverse transcribed, random hexamers were used with an input of about 0.5 to 1 ug. Coverage of TCR beta CDR3 amplification by immunoSEQ multiplex PCR extended to 54 Vbeta and 13 Jbeta. TCRdb re-analysed the immunoSEQ multiplex PCR reads in MiXCR, keeping a single row per CDR3 protein. The table includes 200,000 or so distinct CDR3 sequences, 90% to 95% detected once. The junction had 10 bases not matched to a gene; V was cut back by 3 bases and J by 7 bases. The CDR3 contains 16 residues. From germline, CDR1 is SGHTA and CDR2 FQGNSA. Sequencing of TCR beta was performed on blood CD8+ T cells and on blood CD4+ T cells. About this clonotype itself: The antigen remains undetermined.

The sample was CD4+ T cells from PBMCs. The V and J genes are TRBV7-2 and TRBJ1-5; 9 bases fit TRBD1. The clonotype comes from a human donor with multiple sclerosis. This CDR3 reads CASSFYGTGFDQPQHF. Written as DNA, the CDR3 is TGTGCCAGCAGCTTTTATGGGACAGGGTTTGACCAGCCCCAGCATTTT. Full variable domain (missing parts from reference TRBV7-2 and TRBJ1-5): GAGVSQSPSNKVTEKGKDVELRCDPISGHTALYWYRQSLGQGLEFLIYFQGNSAPDKSGLPSDRFSAERTGGSVSTLTIQRTQQEDSAVYLCASSFYGTGFDQPQHFGDGTRLSIL.